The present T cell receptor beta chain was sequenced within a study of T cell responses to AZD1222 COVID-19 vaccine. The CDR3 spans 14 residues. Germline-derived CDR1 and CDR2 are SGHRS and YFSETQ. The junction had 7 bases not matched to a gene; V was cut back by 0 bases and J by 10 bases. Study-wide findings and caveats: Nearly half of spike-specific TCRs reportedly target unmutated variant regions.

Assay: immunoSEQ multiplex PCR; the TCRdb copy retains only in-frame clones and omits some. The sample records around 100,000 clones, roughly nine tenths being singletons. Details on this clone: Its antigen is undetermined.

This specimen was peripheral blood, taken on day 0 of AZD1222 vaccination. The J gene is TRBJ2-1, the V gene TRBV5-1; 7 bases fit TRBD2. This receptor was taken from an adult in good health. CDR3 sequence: CASSLDPGGGEQFF. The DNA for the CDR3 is TGCGCCAGCAGCTTGGATCCGGGAGGCGGAGAGCAGTTCTTC.